This TCR beta chain was identified in a study of shared clonotypes between healthy human individuals. Everyone who donated was a Caucasian adult who lived in Nashville, Tennessee. Notes on the study in general: Sequencing depth was predicted to influence how clonotypes are shared among donors. Rarefaction showed that sequencing of sorted subsets was incomplete (despite large depth).

This CDR3 has 15 residues. Germline V lookup: CDR1 SGHAT, CDR2 FQNNGV. V was pared by 5 bases and J by 0 bases, with 10 bases between. TCRdb's table, derived via immunoSEQ multiplex PCR, lists solely in-frame clones and lacks some. Seen here are 2 million to 3 million clones, under 95% observed once, and the top ten hold 0.36%. The table lists this clone with a count of one. The antigen remains undetermined. The sequenced sample was naive CD4+ T cells from PBMCs. Sample subset: CD45RA+ positively selected. The chain employs TRBV11-2 and TRBJ2-2; a weak D match, TRBD2 (6 bases). The sequence derives from a man younger than 30 in good health. Some clones in this sample may be carry-over from other donors' samples. CDR3 in DNA: TGTGCCAGCAGCCGCAGGGAGGCGAACACCGGGGAGCTGTTTTTT. As protein: CASSRREANTGELFF. Based on the CDR3 plus reference TRBV11-2 and TRBJ2-2, the full variable domain is EAGVAQSPRYKIIEKRQSVAFWCNPISGHATLYWYQQILGQGPKLLIQFQNNGVVDDSQLPKDRFSAERLKGVDSTLKIQPAKLEDSAVYLCASSRREANTGELFFGEGSRLTVL.